This T cell receptor beta chain was sequenced during a study of cytotoxic CD8 clonotypes in ibrutinib-treated CLL. TCRdb keeps only in-frame clones here, not all; method: immunoSEQ multiplex PCR. The profile covers 110,000 to 150,000 clones, with under 95% appearing a single time and 10% to 11% taken by the ten largest. CDR1 and CDR2 (germline): MNHEY, SMNVEV (reference sequence). This CDR3 is built from 13 residues. V was pared by 2 bases and J by 8 bases, with 4 bases of the junction left unmatched. The sequence derives from a human donor with chronic lymphocytic leukemia. The starting material was PBMCs, obtained after 12 months of ibrutinib treatment. The chain is built from TRBV27 and TRBJ2-7; 9 nucleotides align to TRBD1. This chain's CDR3 is CASSLGQGKKQYF. The CDR3 bases are TGTGCCAGCAGTTTAGGACAGGGGAAGAAGCAGTACTTC.